The entry below describes one T cell receptor (beta chain). Original handling: Cell counts per sample came from amplifying reference gene primers. This table comes from immunoSEQ multiplex PCR, and its TCRdb copy is limited to in-frame clones, with some not included. D and trimming come from the DNA, and the V and J calls and clone size come from that table. The sample lists 120,000 to 150,000 clones; about 92% were seen once. CDR1 is SGHRS and CDR2 is YFSETQ in the germline V gene. V lost 1 base and J 3 bases, leaving 7 bases between the germline ends. The CDR3 has 13 residues. The data are from a study of blood T cell repertoires in COVID-19. About the research overall: Samples came from the United States, Italy and Spain, spanning acute and convalescent COVID-19. The cDNA or gDNA used as material had been derived from T cells, B-cell-depleted T cells, or PBMCs.

This TCR derives from a human donor in a cohort sampled during active COVID-19. The chain has TRBV5-1 and TRBJ2-5; weak D call: TRBD2 (5 bases). The sample consisted of peripheral blood. The CDR3 spells CASSLLGEETQYF. CDR3 sequence (DNA): TGCGCCAGCAGCTTGTTGGGAGAAGAGACCCAGTACTTC.